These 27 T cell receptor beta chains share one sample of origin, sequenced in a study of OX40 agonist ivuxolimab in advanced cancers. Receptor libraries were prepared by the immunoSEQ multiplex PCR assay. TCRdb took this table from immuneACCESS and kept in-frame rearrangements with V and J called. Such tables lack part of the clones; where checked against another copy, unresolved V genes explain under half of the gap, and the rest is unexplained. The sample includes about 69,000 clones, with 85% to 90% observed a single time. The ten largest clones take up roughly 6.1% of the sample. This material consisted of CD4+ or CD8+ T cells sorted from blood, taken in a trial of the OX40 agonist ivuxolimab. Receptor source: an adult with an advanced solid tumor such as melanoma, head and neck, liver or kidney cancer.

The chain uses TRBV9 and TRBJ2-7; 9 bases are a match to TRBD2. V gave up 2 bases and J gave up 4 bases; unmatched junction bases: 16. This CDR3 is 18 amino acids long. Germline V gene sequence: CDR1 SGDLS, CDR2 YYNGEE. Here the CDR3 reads CASSVGFSGSSGGYEQYF. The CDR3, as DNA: TGTGCCAGCAGCGTGGGTTTTAGCGGGAGTAGTGGCGGTTACGAGCAGTACTTC. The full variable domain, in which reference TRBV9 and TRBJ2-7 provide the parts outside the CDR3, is DSGVTQTPKHLITATGQRVTLRCSPRSGDLSVYWYQQSLDQGLQFLIQYYNGEERAKGNILERFSAQQFPDLHSELNLSSLELGDSALYFCASSVGFSGSSGGYEQYFGPGTRLTVT.

The CDR3 loop reads CASSYRENYEQYF. Written as DNA, the CDR3 is TGTGCCAGCAGTTACAGGGAAAACTACGAGCAGTACTTC. This chain joins TRBV27 and TRBJ2-5, with D possibly TRBD1 on 6 matching bases. The tail of the sequence fits TRBJ2-7 better, so the J call may be wrong. Germline CDR1 MNHEY, CDR2 SMNVEV (reference sequence). This CDR3 spans 13 amino acids.

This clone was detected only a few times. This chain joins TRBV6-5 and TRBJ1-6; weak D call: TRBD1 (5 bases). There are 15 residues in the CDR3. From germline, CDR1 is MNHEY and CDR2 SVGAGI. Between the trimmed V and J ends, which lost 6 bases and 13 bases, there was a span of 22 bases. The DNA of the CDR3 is TGTGCCAGCAGCATCGCAGGGACCGTACCCTCGCCCCTCCACTTT. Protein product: CASSIAGTVPSPLHF.

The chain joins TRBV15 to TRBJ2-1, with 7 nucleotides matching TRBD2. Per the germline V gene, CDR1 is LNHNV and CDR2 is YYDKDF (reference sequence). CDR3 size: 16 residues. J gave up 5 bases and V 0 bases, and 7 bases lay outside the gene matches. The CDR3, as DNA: TGTGCCACCAGCAGAGAAGGTAGCGGGTTCGACAATGAGCAGTTCTTC. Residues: CATSREGSGFDNEQFF.

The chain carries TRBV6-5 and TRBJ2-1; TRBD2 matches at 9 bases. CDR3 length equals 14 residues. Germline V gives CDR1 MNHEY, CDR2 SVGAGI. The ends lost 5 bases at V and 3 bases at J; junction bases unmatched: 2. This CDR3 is CASSGSGGYNEQFF. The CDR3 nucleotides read TGTGCCAGCAGTGGTAGCGGGGGCTACAATGAGCAGTTCTTC.

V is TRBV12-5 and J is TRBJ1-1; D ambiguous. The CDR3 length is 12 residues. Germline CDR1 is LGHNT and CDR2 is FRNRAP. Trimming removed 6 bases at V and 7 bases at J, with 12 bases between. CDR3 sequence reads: CASGANDFEAFF. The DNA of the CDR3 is TGTGCTAGTGGGGCGAACGACTTTGAAGCTTTCTTT.

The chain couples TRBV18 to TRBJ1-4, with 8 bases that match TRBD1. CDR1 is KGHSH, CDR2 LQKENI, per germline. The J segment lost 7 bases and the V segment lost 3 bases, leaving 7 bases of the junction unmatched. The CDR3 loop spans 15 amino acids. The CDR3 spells CASSPQGAAGEKLFF. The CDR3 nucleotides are TGTGCCAGCTCACCGCAGGGGGCGGCTGGTGAAAAACTGTTTTTT. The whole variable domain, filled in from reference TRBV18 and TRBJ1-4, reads NAGVMQNPRHLVRRRGQEARLRCSPMKGHSHVYWYRQLPEEGLKFMVYLQKENIIDESGMPKERFSAEFPKEGPSILRIQQVVRGDSAAYFCASSPQGAAGEKLFFGSGTQLSVL.

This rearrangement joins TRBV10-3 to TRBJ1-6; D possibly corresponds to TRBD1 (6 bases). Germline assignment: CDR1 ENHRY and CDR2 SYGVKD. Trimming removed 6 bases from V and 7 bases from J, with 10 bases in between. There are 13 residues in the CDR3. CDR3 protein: CAIRAGANSPLHF. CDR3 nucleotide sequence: TGTGCCATCAGAGCAGGGGCAAATTCACCCCTCCACTTT.

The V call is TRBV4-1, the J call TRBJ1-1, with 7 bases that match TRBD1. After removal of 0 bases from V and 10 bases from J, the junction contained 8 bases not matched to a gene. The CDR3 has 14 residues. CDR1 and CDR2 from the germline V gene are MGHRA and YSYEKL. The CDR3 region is CASSQERTSGGAFF. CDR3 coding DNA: TGCGCCAGCAGCCAAGAACGGACATCAGGGGGAGCTTTCTTT.

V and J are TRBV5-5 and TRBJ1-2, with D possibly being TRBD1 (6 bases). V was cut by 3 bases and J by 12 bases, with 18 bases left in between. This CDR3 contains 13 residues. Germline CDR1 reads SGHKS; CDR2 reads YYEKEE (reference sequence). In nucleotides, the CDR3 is TGTGCCAGCAGCTCTTGGGGGGCGTTTGGTAACACCTTC. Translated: CASSSWGAFGNTF.

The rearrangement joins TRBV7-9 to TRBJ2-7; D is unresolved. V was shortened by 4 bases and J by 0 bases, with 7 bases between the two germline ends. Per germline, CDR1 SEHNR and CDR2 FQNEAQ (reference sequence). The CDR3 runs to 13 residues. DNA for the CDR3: TGTGCCAGCAGCTCGGGTTACTCCTACGAGCAGTACTTC. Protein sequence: CASSSGYSYEQYF.

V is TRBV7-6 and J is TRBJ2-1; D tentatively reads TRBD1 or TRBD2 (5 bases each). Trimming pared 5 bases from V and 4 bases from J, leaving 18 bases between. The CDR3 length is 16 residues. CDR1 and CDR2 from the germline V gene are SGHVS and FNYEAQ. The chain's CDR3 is CASSPGMGEWYNEQFF. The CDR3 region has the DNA TGTGCCAGCAGCCCCGGGATGGGGGAGTGGTACAATGAGCAGTTCTTC.

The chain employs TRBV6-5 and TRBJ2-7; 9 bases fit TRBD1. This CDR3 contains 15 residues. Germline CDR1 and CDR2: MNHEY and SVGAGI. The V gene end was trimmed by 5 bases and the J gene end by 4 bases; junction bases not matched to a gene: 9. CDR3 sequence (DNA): TGTGCCAGCAGTCTAAGGAACAGGGGGCCATACGAGCAGTACTTC. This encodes CASSLRNRGPYEQYF.

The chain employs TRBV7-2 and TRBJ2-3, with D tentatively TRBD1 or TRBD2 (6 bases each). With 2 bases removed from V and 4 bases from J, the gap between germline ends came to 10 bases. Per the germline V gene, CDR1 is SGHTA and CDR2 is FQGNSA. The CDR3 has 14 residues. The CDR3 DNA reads TGTGCCAGCAGCTTACGGGGGCCCCCAGATACGCAGTATTTT. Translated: CASSLRGPPDTQYF.

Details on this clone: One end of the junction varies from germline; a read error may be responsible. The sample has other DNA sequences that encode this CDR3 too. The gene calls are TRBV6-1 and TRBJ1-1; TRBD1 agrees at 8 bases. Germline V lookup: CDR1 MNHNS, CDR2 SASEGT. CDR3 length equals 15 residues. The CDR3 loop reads CASSERTGMNTEAFF. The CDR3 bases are TGTGCCAGCAGTGAGAGGACAGGGATGAACACTGAGGCTTTCTTT.

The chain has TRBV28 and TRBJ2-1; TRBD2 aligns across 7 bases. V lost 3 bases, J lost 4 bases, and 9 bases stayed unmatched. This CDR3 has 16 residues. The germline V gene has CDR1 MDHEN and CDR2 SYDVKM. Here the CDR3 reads CASSFFSTSLYNEQFF. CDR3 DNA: TGTGCCAGCAGTTTCTTTTCGACTAGCTTGTACAATGAGCAGTTCTTC.

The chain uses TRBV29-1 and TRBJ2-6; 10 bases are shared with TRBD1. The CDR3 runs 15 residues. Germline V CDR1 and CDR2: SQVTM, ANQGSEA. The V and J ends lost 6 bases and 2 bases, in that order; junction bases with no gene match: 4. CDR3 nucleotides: TGCAGCGTCCCGACAGGGGGCGCTGGGGCCAACGTCCTGACTTTC. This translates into CSVPTGGAGANVLTF.

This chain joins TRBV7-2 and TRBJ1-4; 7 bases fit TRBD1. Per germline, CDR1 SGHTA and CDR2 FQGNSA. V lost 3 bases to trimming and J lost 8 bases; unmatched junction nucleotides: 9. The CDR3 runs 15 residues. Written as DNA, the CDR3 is TGTGCCAGCAGCTTGCTACAGGGGCGGGCGGAAAAACTGTTTTTT. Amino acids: CASSLLQGRAEKLFF.

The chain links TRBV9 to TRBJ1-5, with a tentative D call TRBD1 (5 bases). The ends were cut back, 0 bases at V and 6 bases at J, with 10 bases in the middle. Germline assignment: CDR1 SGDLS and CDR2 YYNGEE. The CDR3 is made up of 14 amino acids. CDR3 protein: CASSVDSGPQPQHF. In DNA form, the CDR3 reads TGTGCCAGCAGCGTAGATTCGGGACCTCAGCCCCAGCATTTT.

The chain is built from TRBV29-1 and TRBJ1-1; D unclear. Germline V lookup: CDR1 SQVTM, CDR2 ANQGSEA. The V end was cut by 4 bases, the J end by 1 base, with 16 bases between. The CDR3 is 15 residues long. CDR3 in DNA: TGCAGCGTTGTTGTCCCTGGCAGAACGAACACTGAAGCTTTCTTT. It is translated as CSVVVPGRTNTEAFF.

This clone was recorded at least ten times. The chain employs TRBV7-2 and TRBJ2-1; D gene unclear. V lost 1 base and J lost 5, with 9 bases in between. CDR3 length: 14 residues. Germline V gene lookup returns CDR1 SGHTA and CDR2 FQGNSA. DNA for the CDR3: TGTGCCAGCAGCTTAGGGGGATTTAACAATGAGCAGTTCTTC. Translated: CASSLGGFNNEQFF.

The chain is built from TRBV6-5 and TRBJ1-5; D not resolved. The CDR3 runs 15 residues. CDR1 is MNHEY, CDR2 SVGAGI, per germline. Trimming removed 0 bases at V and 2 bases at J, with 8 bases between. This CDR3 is CASSYSARGNQPQHF. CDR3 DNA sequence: TGTGCCAGCAGTTACTCTGCCAGAGGCAATCAGCCCCAGCATTTT.

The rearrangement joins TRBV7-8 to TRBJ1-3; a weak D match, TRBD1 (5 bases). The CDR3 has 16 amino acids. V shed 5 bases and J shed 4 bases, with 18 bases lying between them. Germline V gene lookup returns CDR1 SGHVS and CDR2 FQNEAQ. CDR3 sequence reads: CASSLQAAGSGNTIYF. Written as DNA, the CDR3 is TGTGCCAGCAGCCTCCAGGCCGCAGGGTCGGGAAACACCATATATTTT. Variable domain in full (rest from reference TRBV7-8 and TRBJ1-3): GAGVSQSPRYKVAKRGQDVALRCDPISGHVSLFWYQQALGQGPEFLTYFQNEAQLDKSGLPSDRFFAERPEGSVSTLKIQRTQQEDSAVYLCASSLQAAGSGNTIYFGEGSWLTVV.

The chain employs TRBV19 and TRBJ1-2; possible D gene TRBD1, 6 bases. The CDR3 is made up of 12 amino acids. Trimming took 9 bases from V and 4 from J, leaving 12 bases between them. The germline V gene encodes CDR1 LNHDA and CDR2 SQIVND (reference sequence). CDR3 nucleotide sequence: TGTGCCAGCAAGGGACACCGCTATGGCTACACCTTC. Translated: CASKGHRYGYTF.

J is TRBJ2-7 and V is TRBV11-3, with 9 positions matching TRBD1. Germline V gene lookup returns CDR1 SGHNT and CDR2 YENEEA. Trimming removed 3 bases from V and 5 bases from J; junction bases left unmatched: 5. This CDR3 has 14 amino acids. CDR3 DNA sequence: TGTGCCAGCAGCTTTGGGACAGGGACCCACGAGCAGTACTTC. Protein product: CASSFGTGTHEQYF.

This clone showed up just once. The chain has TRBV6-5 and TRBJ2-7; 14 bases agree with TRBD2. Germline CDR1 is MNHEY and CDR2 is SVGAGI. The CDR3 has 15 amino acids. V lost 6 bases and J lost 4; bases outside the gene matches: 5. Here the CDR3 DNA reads TGTGCCAGCAGCCGCGGGACTAGCGGGGGTTACGAGCAGTACTTC. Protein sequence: CASSRGTSGGYEQYF.

CDR3 coding DNA: TGTGCCAGCAGCCGAACAGGGTCGAACTATGGCTACACCTTC. Protein product: CASSRTGSNYGYTF. This chain links TRBV27 with TRBJ1-2, with D tentatively TRBD1 (6 bases). This CDR3 contains 14 residues. The V gene's germline CDR1 is MNHEY and CDR2 SMNVEV (reference sequence). V was cut by 6 bases and J by 2 bases, with 13 bases left in between.